Shown below are 2 T cell receptor beta chains from a single sample sequenced in a study of cytomegalovirus exposure and HLA in healthy donors (dated by TCRdb to the late 2010s). Receptor libraries were prepared by the immunoSEQ multiplex PCR assay. For the multiplex PCR, a mixture combining 60 forward primers for TCR Vbeta segments and 13 reverse primers for TCR Jbeta segments was used. This is the immuneACCESS table as TCRdb keeps it, with only in-frame sequences that have V and J called. A part of the clones is gone; compared with another copy, unresolved V genes explain less than half, and the rest is unexplained. The sample contains roughly 180,000 clones, more than 70% of them found a single time. Around 1% of the sample is taken by the ten largest. The source material was PBMCs. The origin of the receptors is a young man in good health and CMV-seronegative.

V gene TRBV5-1 combines with J gene TRBJ2-7; no clear D gene. Germline values: CDR1 SGHRS, CDR2 YFSETQ. V was trimmed by 5 bases and J by 1 base, leaving 13 bases between them. This CDR3 is built from 14 residues. This CDR3 is CASSGTVRSYEQYF. Written as DNA, the CDR3 is TGCGCCAGCAGTGGCACAGTGCGATCCTACGAGCAGTACTTC. Variable domain in full (rest from reference TRBV5-1 and TRBJ2-7): KAGVTQTPRYLIKTRGQQVTLSCSPISGHRSVSWYQQTPGQGLQFLFEYFSETQRNKGNFPGRFSGRQFSNSRSEMNVSTLELGDSALYLCASSGTVRSYEQYFGPGTRLTVT.

The V and J genes are TRBV6-5 and TRBJ2-3; D unresolved. Trimming removed 2 bases at V and 0 bases at J, with 9 bases between. The CDR3 extends over 15 amino acids. Germline V gene lookup returns CDR1 MNHEY and CDR2 SVGAGI. This CDR3 is CASSYRVASTDTQYF. DNA for the CDR3: TGTGCCAGCAGTTACCGGGTTGCTAGCACAGATACGCAGTATTTT.